A single sample gave rise to the 11 T cell receptor beta chains below, sequenced in a study of cytomegalovirus exposure and HLA in healthy donors. The primer mix had 60 Vbeta and 13 Jbeta primers. This table comes from immunoSEQ multiplex PCR, and its TCRdb copy is limited to in-frame clones, with some not included. The table has hundreds of thousands of clones, approximately 82% seen once. Sequenced: PBMCs. These receptors all stem from a man aged 18 to 30 in good health and CMV-seronegative.

To note about this clone: The junction departs from germline at one end; a sequencing error may be responsible. The chain has TRBV7-2 and TRBJ2-7; TRBD1 is a possible D gene (6 bases). The CDR3 has 11 amino acids. In germline, CDR1 is SGHTA, CDR2 FQGNSA. CDR3 sequence reads: CASSNRQAQDF. CDR3 nucleotide sequence: TGTGCCAGCAGCAACCGACAGGCGCAAGACTTC.

The chain recombines TRBV5-1 with TRBJ2-5; D not certain. The germline gives CDR1 SGHRS, CDR2 YFSETQ. The CDR3 sequence is 15 residues long. Trimming removed 1 base at V and 2 bases at J, with 12 bases between. Here the CDR3 DNA reads TGCGCCAGCAGCTTGTTGACTGGAATTCAAGAGACCCAGTACTTC. It specifies CASSLLTGIQETQYF.

The chain uses TRBV6-1 and TRBJ1-1; D may be TRBD1 (5 bases). V was clipped by 6 bases and J by 1 base, with 12 bases between them. The CDR3 covers 14 residues. Germline V gives CDR1 MNHNS, CDR2 SASEGT. This CDR3 reads CASRLSGSNTEAFF. DNA for the CDR3: TGTGCCAGCAGACTCTCAGGGTCGAACACTGAAGCTTTCTTT.

The chain's CDR3 is CASSLDREGGYTF. The CDR3 DNA reads TGCGCCAGCAGCTTGGACAGGGAGGGTGGCTACACCTTC. The chain has TRBV5-1 and TRBJ1-2; weak D call: TRBD1 (6 bases). Germline V gene sequence: CDR1 SGHRS, CDR2 YFSETQ. Trimming removed 0 bases at V and 7 bases at J, with 10 bases between. The CDR3 contains 13 residues.

In its sample, this clone was seen a few times. This rearrangement joins TRBV18 to TRBJ1-1; maybe TRBD1 (6 bases). This CDR3 is built from 15 residues. V was trimmed by 2 bases and J by 0 bases, leaving 10 bases between them. CDR1 and CDR2 (germline): KGHSH, LQKENI. The CDR3 protein is CASSPGQLMNTEAFF. The CDR3 coding sequence is TGTGCCAGCTCACCAGGACAGCTCATGAACACTGAAGCTTTCTTT.

This chain connects TRBV15 to TRBJ2-4; 7 bases align to TRBD2. This CDR3 spans 14 amino acids. Germline values: CDR1 LNHNV, CDR2 YYDKDF (reference sequence). V dropped 0 bases and J dropped 10; count of bases not matched to a gene: 6. CDR3 nucleotide sequence: TGTGCCACCAGCAGAGATCGGGATAGCGGGATTCAGTACTTC. This gives the protein CATSRDRDSGIQYF.

The rearrangement uses TRBV28 and TRBJ2-2, with TRBD1 as a possible D gene (5 bases). The V end was cut by 4 bases, the J end by 5 bases, with 20 bases between. The CDR3 is 17 residues long. Germline V gene data show CDR1 as MDHEN and CDR2 as SYDVKM. Written as DNA, the CDR3 is TGTGCCAGCAGTTGGGGCCATGAAGGCCCTAAGACCGGGGAGCTGTTTTTT. Its protein is CASSWGHEGPKTGELFF.

The V gene is TRBV19, the J gene TRBJ2-7, with 7 bases lining up with TRBD2. The germline V gene encodes CDR1 LNHDA and CDR2 SQIVND (reference sequence). V lost 5 bases to trimming and J lost 5 bases; unmatched junction nucleotides: 9. The CDR3 runs to 14 residues. CDR3: CASSFGTGLNEQYF. The CDR3 DNA sequence: TGTGCCAGTAGTTTTGGGACGGGACTAAACGAGCAGTACTTC.

Points on this clone: An end of the junction differs from the germline gene, which may be a read error. The rearrangement links TRBV7-3 to TRBJ1-4, with 7 nucleotides matching TRBD1. The CDR3 sequence is 16 residues long. Germline V gene data show CDR1 as SGHTA and CDR2 as FQGTGA. CDR3 DNA: TGTTCCAGCAGCTCCGGATACAGGGGTGCTAATGAAAAACTGTTTTTT. It translates to CSSSSGYRGANEKLFF.

The gene calls are TRBV30 and TRBJ2-6; weak D call: TRBD2 (7 bases). The CDR3 spans 19 residues. V was pared by 2 bases and J by 4 bases, with 24 bases between. Germline-derived CDR1 and CDR2 are GTSNPN and SVGIG (reference sequence). CDR3 sequence reads: CAWSSRGLWGGAGANVLTF. The DNA for the CDR3 is TGTGCCTGGAGTTCGCGGGGACTGTGGGGGGGCGCGGGGGCCAACGTCCTGACTTTC.

V usage is TRBV18 and J usage is TRBJ2-7; 8 nucleotides align to TRBD1. Trimming took 4 bases from V and 6 from J; bases not matched to a gene: 2. The CDR3 loop spans 12 amino acids. Germline-derived CDR1 and CDR2 are KGHSH and LQKENI. The CDR3 nucleotides read TGTGCCAGCTCACGGACAGGGTTCGAGCAGTACTTC. Its translation is CASSRTGFEQYF.